Each of the 7 T cell receptor beta chains below was sequenced from the same sample in a study of blood T cell repertoires in COVID-19. The table came from immunoSEQ multiplex PCR; TCRdb's copy has only in-frame clones and leaves some out. The table includes roughly 300,000 clones, less than 90% detected once. The material sequenced was peripheral blood. These receptors were taken from a woman aged 25 to 39 with COVID-19, enrolled during active disease.

The chain joins TRBV7-6 to TRBJ2-1, with a possible D match to TRBD2 (5 bases). There are 16 residues in the CDR3. Germline V gene lookup returns CDR1 SGHVS and CDR2 FNYEAQ. V lost 5 bases, J lost 4 bases, and 18 bases lay in between. CDR3 DNA sequence: TGTGCCAGCAGCCCAACAGCGGCGTCGGGTTACAATGAGCAGTTCTTC. Translating it yields CASSPTAASGYNEQFF.

V and J are TRBV10-3 and TRBJ1-1; 9 bases agree with TRBD1. V lost 5 bases and J lost 4; bases outside the gene matches: 5. Germline V gene data show CDR1 as ENHRY and CDR2 as SYGVKD. The CDR3 covers 14 residues. CDR3: CAISMGQGSTEAFF. The CDR3 DNA reads TGTGCCATCAGTATGGGACAGGGTAGCACTGAAGCTTTCTTT.

The chain has TRBV7-2 and TRBJ2-5; TRBD2 agrees at 12 bases. The germline gives CDR1 SGHTA, CDR2 FQGNSA. J lost 5 bases, V lost 5 bases, and 6 bases had no gene match. This CDR3 spans 15 amino acids. CDR3 residues: CASSLLAGGYETQYF. CDR3 in DNA: TGTGCCAGCAGCCTACTAGCGGGGGGATATGAGACCCAGTACTTC.

The genes are TRBV10-2 and TRBJ2-7; the D gene is possibly TRBD2 (6 bases). The germline V gene has CDR1 WSHSY and CDR2 SAAADI. This CDR3 contains 14 residues. The germline V and J ends were trimmed by 0 bases and 2 bases, with 8 bases remaining between them. The CDR3 nucleotides are TGCGCCAGCAGTGAGTCTTCGGGGGCCTACGAGCAGTACTTC. It codes for CASSESSGAYEQYF.

V is TRBV28 and J is TRBJ1-5, with a tentative D call TRBD1 (5 bases). With 6 bases removed from V and 1 base from J, the gap between germline ends came to 16 bases. The CDR3 runs to 16 residues. Germline CDR1 reads MDHEN; CDR2 reads SYDVKM. CDR3 sequence reads: CASRFLKGMSNQPQHF. CDR3 bases: TGTGCCAGCAGGTTTTTGAAGGGGATGAGCAATCAGCCCCAGCATTTT.

The chain uses TRBV3-1 (or the pseudogene TRBV3-2) and TRBJ1-3; 12 bases line up with TRBD1. This CDR3 comprises 19 residues. The germline CDR1 and CDR2 sequences are LGHDT and YNNKEL (reference sequence). With 6 bases clipped from V and 4 bases from J, the junction kept 16 bases outside the gene matches. CDR3 in amino acids: CASRGGTGGFLRGGNTIYF. In DNA form, the CDR3 reads TGTGCCAGCAGGGGGGGGACAGGGGGCTTCCTGCGCGGCGGAAACACCATATATTTT.

The chain joins TRBV27 to TRBJ2-7; 7 bases are a match to TRBD1. Germline CDR1 reads MNHEY; CDR2 reads SMNVEV (reference sequence). The CDR3 runs to 15 residues. The V gene end was trimmed by 4 bases and the J gene end by 4 bases; junction bases not matched to a gene: 10. The CDR3 nucleotides read TGTGCCAGCAGTTCTCAGGGGGTACCACCTTACGAGCAGTACTTC. Residues: CASSSQGVPPYEQYF.